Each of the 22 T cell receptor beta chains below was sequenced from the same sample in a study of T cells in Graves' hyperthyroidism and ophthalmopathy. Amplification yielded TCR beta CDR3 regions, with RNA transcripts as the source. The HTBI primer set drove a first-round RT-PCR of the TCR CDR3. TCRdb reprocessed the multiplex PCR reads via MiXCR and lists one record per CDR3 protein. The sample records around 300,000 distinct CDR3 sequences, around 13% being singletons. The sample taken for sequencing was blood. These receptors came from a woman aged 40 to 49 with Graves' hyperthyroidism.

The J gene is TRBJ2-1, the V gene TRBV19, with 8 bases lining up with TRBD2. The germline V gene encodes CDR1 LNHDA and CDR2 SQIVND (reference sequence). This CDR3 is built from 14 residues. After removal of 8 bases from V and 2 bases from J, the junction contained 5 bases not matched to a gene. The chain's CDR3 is CASGVAGTYNEQFF. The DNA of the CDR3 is TGTGCCAGTGGAGTAGCGGGAACCTACAATGAGCAGTTCTTC. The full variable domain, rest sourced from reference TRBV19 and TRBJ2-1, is DGGITQSPKYLFRKEGQNVTLSCEQNLNHDAMYWYRQDPGQGLRLIYYSQIVNDFQKGDIAEGYSVSREKKESFPLTVTSAQKNPTAFYLCASGVAGTYNEQFFGPGTRLTVL.

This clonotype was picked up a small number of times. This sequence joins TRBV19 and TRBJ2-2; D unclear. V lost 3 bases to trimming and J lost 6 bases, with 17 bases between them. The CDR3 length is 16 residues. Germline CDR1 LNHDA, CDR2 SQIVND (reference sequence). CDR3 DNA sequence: TGTGCCAGTAGTATCCCAGCTGGAGTGAGCCCCGGGGAGCTGTTTTTT. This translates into CASSIPAGVSPGELFF.

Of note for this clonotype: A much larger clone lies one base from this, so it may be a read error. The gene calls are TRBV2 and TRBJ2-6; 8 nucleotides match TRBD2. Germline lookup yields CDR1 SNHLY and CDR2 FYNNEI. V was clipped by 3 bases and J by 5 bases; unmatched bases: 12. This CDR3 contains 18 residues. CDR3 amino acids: CASSDIGLAGGWANVLTF. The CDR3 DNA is TGTGCCAGCAGTGATATAGGGCTAGCGGGTGGCTGGGCCAACGTCCTGACTTTC. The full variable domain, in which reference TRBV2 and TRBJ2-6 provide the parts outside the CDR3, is EPEVTQTPSHQVTQMGQEVILRCVPISNHLYFYWYRQILGQKVEFLVSFYNNEISEKSEIFDDQFSVERPDGSNFTLKIRSTKLEDSAMYFCASSDIGLAGGWANVLTFGAGSRLTVL.

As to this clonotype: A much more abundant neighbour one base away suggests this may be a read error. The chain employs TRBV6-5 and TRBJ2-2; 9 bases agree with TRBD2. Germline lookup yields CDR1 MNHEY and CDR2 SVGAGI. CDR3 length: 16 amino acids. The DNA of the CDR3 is TGTGCCAGCAGTTACTTGGGACTGCCAGGCGGGGGGGGGCTGTTTTTT. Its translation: CASSYLGLPGGGGLFF.

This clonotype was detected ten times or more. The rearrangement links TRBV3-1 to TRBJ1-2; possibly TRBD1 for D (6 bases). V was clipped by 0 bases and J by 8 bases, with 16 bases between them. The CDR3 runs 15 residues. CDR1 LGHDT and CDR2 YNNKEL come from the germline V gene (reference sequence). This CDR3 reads CASSQDLGQPVGYTF. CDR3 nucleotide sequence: TGTGCCAGCAGCCAAGATCTCGGACAGCCCGTAGGCTACACCTTC.

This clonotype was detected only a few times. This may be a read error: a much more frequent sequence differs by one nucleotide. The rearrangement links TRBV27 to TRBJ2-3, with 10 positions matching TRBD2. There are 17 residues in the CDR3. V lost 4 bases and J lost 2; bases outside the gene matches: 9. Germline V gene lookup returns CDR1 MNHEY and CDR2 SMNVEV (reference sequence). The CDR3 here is CASSWIPSGGITDTQYF. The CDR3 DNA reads TGTGCCAGCAGTTGGATTCCTAGCGGGGGAATCACAGATACGCAGTATTTT.

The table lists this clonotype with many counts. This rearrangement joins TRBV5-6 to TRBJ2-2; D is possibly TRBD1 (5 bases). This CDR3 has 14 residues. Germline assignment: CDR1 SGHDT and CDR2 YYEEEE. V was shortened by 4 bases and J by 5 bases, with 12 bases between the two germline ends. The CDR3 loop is CASSKGIGTGELFF. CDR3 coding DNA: TGTGCCAGCAGCAAGGGGATTGGTACCGGGGAGCTGTTTTTT.

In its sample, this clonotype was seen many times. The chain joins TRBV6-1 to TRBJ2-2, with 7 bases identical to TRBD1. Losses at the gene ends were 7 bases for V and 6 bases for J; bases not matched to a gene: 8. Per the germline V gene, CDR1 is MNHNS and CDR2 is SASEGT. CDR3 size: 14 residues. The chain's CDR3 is CASKDDRVAGELFF. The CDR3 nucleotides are TGTGCCAGCAAGGACGACAGGGTGGCCGGGGAGCTGTTTTTT.

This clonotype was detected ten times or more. The CDR3 sequence: CASSPPSWNEQFF. The CDR3 DNA is TGTGCCAGCAGCCCCCCCTCGTGGAATGAGCAGTTCTTC. The V gene is TRBV13, the J gene TRBJ2-1; unclear D gene. Germline CDR1 is PRHDT and CDR2 is FYEKMQ (reference sequence). The ends were cut back, 5 bases at V and 7 bases at J, with 12 bases in the middle. The CDR3 runs 13 residues.

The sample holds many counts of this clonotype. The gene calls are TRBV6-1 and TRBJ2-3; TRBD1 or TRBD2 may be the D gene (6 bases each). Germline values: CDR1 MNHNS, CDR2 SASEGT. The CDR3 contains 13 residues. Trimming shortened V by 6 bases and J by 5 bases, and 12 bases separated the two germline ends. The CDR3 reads CASRNRDLDTQYF. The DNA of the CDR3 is TGTGCCAGCAGAAACAGGGACTTAGATACGCAGTATTTT.

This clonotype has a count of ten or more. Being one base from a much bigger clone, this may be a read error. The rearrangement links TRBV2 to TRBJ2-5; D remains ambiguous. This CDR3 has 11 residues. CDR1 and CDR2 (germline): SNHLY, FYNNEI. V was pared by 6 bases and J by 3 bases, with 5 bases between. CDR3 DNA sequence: TGTGCCAGCAGGGCCGAAGAGACCCAGTACTTC. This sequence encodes CASRAEETQYF.

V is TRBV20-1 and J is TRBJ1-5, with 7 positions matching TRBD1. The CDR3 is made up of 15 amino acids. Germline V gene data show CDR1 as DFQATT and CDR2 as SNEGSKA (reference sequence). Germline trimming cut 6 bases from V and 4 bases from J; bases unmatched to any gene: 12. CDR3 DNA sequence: TGCAGTGCCCTGGACAGGCGGTGGAATAATCAGCCCCAGCATTTT. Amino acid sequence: CSALDRRWNNQPQHF.

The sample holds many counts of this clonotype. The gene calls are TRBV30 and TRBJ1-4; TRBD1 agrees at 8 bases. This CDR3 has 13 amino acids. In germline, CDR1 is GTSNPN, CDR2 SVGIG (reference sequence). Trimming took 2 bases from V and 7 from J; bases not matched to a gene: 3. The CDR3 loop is CAWSTGGAEKLFF. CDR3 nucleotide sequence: TGTGCCTGGAGTACAGGGGGAGCTGAAAAACTGTTTTTT.

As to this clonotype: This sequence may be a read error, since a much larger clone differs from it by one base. The CDR3 sequence is CASSQAGGLTTEAFF. CDR3 DNA: TGTGCCAGCAGCCAAGCGGGGGGATTAACCACTGAAGCTTTCTTT. J is TRBJ1-1 and V is TRBV3-1; the D gene is possibly TRBD1 (5 bases). The ends were cut back, 1 base at V and 4 bases at J, with 13 bases in the middle. CDR3 length: 15 amino acids. Germline loops: CDR1 LGHDT, CDR2 YNNKEL (reference sequence).

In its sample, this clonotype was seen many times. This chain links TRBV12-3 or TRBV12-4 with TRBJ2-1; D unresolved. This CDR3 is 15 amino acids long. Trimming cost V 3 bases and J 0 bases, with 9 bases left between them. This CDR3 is CASSLNSPSYNEQFF. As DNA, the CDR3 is TGTGCCAGCAGTTTGAATAGTCCCTCCTACAATGAGCAGTTCTTC.

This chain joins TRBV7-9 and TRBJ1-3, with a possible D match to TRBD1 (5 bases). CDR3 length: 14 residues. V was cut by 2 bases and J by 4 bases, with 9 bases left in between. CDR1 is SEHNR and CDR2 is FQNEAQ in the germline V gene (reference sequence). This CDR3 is CASSLTTAGNTIYF. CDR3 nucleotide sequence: TGTGCCAGCAGCTTAACGACAGCGGGAAACACCATATATTTT.

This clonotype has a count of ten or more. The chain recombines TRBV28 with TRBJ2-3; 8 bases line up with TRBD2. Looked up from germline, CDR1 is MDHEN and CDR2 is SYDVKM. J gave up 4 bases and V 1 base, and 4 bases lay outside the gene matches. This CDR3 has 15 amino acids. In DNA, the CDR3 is TGTGCCAGCAGTTTATCCAGCGGGAGCGCAGATACGCAGTATTTT. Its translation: CASSLSSGSADTQYF.

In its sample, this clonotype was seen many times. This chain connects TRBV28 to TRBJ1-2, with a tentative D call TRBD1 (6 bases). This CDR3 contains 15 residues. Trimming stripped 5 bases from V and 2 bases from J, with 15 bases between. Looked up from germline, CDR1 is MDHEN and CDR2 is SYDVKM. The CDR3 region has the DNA TGTGCCAGCAGTACAGGACAGACTTTCAACTATGGCTACACCTTC. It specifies CASSTGQTFNYGYTF.

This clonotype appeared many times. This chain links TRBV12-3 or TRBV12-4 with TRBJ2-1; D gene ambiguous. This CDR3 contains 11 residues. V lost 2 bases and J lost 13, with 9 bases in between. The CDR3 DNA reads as TGTGCCAGCAGTTTACTCCCGCATCAGTTCTTC. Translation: CASSLLPHQFF.

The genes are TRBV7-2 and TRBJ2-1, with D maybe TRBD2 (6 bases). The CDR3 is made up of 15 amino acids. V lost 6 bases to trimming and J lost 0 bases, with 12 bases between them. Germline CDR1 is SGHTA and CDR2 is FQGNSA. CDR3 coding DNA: TGTGCCAGCAGTAGGGACTCCAGCTCCTACAATGAGCAGTTCTTC. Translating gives CASSRDSSSYNEQFF.

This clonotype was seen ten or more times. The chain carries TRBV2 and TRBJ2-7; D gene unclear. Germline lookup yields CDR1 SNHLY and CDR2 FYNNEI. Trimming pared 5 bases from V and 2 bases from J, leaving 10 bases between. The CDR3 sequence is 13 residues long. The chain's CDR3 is CASSLDGPYEQYF. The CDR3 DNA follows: TGTGCCAGCAGTTTAGACGGGCCCTACGAGCAGTACTTC. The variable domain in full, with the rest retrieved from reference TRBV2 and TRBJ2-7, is EPEVTQTPSHQVTQMGQEVILRCVPISNHLYFYWYRQILGQKVEFLVSFYNNEISEKSEIFDDQFSVERPDGSNFTLKIRSTKLEDSAMYFCASSLDGPYEQYFGPGTRLTVT.

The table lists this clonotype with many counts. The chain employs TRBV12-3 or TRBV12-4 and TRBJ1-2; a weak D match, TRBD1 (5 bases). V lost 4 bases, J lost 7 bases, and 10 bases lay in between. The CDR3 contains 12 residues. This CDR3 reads CASSYDRTGYTF. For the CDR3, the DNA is TGTGCCAGCAGTTACGACAGAACTGGCTACACCTTC.